Detailed here is one TCR beta chain. Its antigen is not yet known. No base qualities exist here, and no much larger clone lies one base off it. TCR beta repertoires were profiled from peripheral blood of 10 to 15 young patients with multiple sclerosis to demonstrate the VDJtools post-analysis software. The patients with multiple sclerosis were children and adolescents between 6 and 15 years of age. The library was generated by PCR. The sequencing machine was an Illumina HiSeq 2500. Unique molecular identifiers were incorporated into TCR beta cDNA libraries to reduce PCR and sequencing biases. Roughly 500,000 cDNA molecules were obtained per 1 to 10 million input T cells, so each molecule approximated one T cell. The same protocol used for the earlier healthy control dataset was applied to prepare and sequence the patient libraries. Within a given batch, samples were prepared together, multiplexed and sequenced on the same HiSeq lane. The study's own analysis went as follows. MIGEC was used to process the raw barcoded reads, and molecular identifier groups with only a single read were discarded before consensus assembly and CDR3 extraction. Clonotype tables were post-analysed with VDJtools, and diversity was normalized by down-sampling all datasets to the smallest sample size. In repertoire overlap clustering, CDR3 amino acid sequences, but not nucleotide sequences, were matched to correct batch-related cross-sample contamination. TCRdb reprocessing: public reads trimmed at Q25 with fastp, clones called with MiXCR, in-frame beta chains kept. Duplicate CDR3 protein sequences are folded into a single record with the most common DNA and genes. These V and J calls derive from TCRdb rather than the authors' analysis. Within this sample are some 890,000 distinct CDR3 sequences, with about 50% of them counted one time only. The top ten hold 4.6% of the sample.

The sample belongs to a study of post-analysis software for immune sequencing data (dated by TCRdb to the mid-2010s). Turning to the overall study: Recorded disease courses included relapsing-remitting, secondary progressive and progressive-relapsing multiple sclerosis, with some patients lacking subtype annotation. The patient repertoires were compared against around eleven previously published healthy control repertoires obtained from donors aged roughly 6 to 28 years. A subset of samples was prepared in parallel using single-end sample barcoding, then pooled and co-amplified after Illumina adapter ligation.

Measured from the cysteine to the phenylalanine, the CDR3 is 17 residues long. Only CDR3 DNA remains: 51 bases, in frame from the first base. V is shortened by 0 bases, J by 2 bases, and the region joining them spans 15 bases. The germline V gene (reference sequence) sets CDR1 to LNHNV and CDR2 to YYDKDF. Study-level results and caveats: Significantly higher frequencies in patients than in controls were found for five or six TRBV segments, including TRBV5-6, TRBV5-1 and TRBV20-1. The multiple sclerosis patient group was slightly younger than the control group. When samples were clustered directly using the F measure, samples prepared in the same batch co-clustered strongly, which prompted a batch-effect correction. Significantly lower normalized Chao1 diversity was found in multiple sclerosis patients than in controls, suggesting substantial peripheral T-cell clonal expansion.

Sequenced input: blood. This receptor chain uses TRBV15 and TRBJ2-3, with the D gene too uncertain to name. The TCR originated in a girl aged 5-17 years with multiple sclerosis. The CDR3 reads as follows: CATSRDTDPKPTDTQYF. Here is the DNA: TGTGCCACCAGCAGAGATACGGACCCTAAACCCACAGATACGCAGTATTTT. Here the CDR3 is joined to the reference TRBV15 and TRBJ2-3 genes, and the full variable domain is: DAMVIQNPRYQVTQFGKPVTLSCSQTLNHNVMYWYQQKSSQAPKLLFHYYDKDFNNEADTPDNFQSRRPNTSFCFLDIRSPGLGDTAMYLCATSRDTDPKPTDTQYFGPGTRLTVL.